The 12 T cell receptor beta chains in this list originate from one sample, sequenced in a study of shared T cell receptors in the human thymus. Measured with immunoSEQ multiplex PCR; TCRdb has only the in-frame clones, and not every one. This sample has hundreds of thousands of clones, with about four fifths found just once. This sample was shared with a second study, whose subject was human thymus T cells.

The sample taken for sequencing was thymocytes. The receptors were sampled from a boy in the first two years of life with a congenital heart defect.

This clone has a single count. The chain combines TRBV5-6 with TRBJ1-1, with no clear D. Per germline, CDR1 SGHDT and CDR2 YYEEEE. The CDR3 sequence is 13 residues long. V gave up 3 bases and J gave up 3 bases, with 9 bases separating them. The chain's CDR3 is CASSWVGYTEAFF. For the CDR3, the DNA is TGTGCCAGCAGCTGGGTCGGGTACACTGAAGCTTTCTTT.

The CDR3, as DNA: TGTGCCAGCTCACCAAGCGGGAGGATTTACGAGCAGTACTTC. Amino acids: CASSPSGRIYEQYF. The rearrangement uses TRBV18 and TRBJ2-7; 9 positions match TRBD2. The CDR3 contains 14 residues. Germline assignment: CDR1 KGHSH and CDR2 LQKENI. Losses at the gene ends were 2 bases for V and 4 bases for J; bases not matched to a gene: 3.

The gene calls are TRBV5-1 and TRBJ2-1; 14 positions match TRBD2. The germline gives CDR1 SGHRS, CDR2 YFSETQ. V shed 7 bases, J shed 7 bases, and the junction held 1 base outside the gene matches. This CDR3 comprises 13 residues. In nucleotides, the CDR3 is TGCGCCAGCCGGACTAGCGGGAGGAATGAGCAGTTCTTC. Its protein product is CASRTSGRNEQFF.

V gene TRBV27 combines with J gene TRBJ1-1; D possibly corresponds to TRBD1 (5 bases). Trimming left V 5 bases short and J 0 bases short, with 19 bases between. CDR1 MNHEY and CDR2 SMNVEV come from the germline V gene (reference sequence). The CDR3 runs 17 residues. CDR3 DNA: TGTGCCAGCAGTCCGCCCCGGGAGGGGCCCATGAACACTGAAGCTTTCTTT. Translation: CASSPPREGPMNTEAFF.

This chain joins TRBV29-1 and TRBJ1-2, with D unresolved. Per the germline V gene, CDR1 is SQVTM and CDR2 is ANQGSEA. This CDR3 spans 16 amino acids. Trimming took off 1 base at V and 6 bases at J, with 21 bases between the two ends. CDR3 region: CSVEVVLVVNRDGYTF. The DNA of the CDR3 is TGCAGCGTTGAAGTTGTGTTAGTGGTAAACCGTGATGGCTACACCTTC.

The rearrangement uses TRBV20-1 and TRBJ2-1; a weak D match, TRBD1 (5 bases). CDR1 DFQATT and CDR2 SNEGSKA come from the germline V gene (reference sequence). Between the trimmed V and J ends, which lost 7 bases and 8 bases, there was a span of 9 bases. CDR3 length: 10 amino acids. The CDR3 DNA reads TGCAGTGTAGGGGTCGATGAGCAGTTCTTC. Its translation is CSVGVDEQFF.

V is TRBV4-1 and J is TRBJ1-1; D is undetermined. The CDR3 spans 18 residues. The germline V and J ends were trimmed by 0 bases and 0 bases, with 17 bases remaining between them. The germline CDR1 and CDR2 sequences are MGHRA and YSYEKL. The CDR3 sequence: CASSQDWVADHMNTEAFF. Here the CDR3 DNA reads TGCGCCAGCAGCCAAGATTGGGTAGCAGATCACATGAACACTGAAGCTTTCTTT.

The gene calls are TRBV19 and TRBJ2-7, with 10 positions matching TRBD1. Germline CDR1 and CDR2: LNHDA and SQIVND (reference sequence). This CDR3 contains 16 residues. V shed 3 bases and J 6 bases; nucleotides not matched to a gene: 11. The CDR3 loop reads CASSMSDRGRLSEQYF. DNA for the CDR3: TGTGCCAGTAGTATGTCCGACAGGGGGCGCCTCAGCGAGCAGTACTTC.

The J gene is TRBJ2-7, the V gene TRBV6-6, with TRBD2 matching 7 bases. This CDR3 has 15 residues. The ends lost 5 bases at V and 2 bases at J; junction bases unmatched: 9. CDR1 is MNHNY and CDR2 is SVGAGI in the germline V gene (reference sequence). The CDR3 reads CASSHRLAATYEQYF. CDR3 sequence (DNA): TGTGCCAGCAGTCACAGACTAGCCGCAACCTACGAGCAGTACTTC.

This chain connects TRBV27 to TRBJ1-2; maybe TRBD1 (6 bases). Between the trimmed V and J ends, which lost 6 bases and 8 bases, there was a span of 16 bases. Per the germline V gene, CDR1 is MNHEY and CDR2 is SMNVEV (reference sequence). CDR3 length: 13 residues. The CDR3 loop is CASRKQGSKGYTF. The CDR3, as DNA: TGTGCCAGCAGGAAACAGGGCAGCAAGGGCTACACCTTC.

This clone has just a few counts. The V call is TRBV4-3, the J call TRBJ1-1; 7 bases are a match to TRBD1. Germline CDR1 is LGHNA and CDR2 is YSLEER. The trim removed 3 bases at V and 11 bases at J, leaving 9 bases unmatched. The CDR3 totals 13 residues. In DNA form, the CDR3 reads TGCGCCAGCAGCCAGGCTCGACAGGGAGCGGCTTTCTTT. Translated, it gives CASSQARQGAAFF.

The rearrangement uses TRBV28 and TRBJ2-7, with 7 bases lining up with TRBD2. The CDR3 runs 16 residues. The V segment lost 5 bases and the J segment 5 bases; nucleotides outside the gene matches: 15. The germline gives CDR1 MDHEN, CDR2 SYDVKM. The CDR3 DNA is TGTGCCAGCAGTCACCGGTTTTACGGGAGGAGCAACGAGCAGTACTTC. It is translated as CASSHRFYGRSNEQYF.